Included here is one T cell receptor (beta chain) sequence, with context. Its antigen has not been determined. No qualities accompany the bases; no much larger clone lies one base away. The record originates from a study of T cell repertoires in cytomegalovirus infection (dated by TCRdb to the late 2010s). Study-wide context: Donor HLA type was relevant to the analysis, as public TCR beta signatures indicated carriage of CMV infection together with the matching HLA type. On the study overall, not on this receptor specifically: Cumulative frequency of public TCR beta family members discriminated carriers of CMV infection plus the relevant HLA type in this cohort and an independent roughly 340-donor cohort. The ex vivo response was dominated by HLA-C-restricted CMV-specific TCR beta clonotypes, which also provided the single most frequent clonotype in two of eight donors.

This sample was sequenced with an Illumina HiSeq 1500. Using fastp at Q25 and MiXCR, TCRdb reprocessed the public reads and kept productive beta chains. Rows matching on CDR3 protein sequence are summarized as one entry with the most common DNA and genes. This sample lists 510,000 or so distinct CDR3 sequences; around a quarter were detected once. Of the sample, approximately 13% falls within the top ten clones. The material sequenced was PBMCs. The receptor's source is a human donor in good health (CMV status not recorded). Some clones in this sample may be carry-over from other donors' samples.

The DNA sequence is given as TGTGCCATTAGACAGGGCGGCGACTCTGGAAACACCATATATTTT. This yields the protein CAIRQGGDSGNTIYF. The rearranged chain carries TRBV10-3 and TRBJ1-3; TRBD1 matches 7 bases in the middle. The germline V gene encodes CDR1 ENHRY and CDR2 SYGVKD. Measured from the cysteine to the phenylalanine, the CDR3 is 15 residues long. Only the CDR3 DNA is retained, 45 bases long and in frame from the first base. V trim: 9 bases; J trim: 0 bases; unmatched bases: 8.